This T cell receptor beta chain was profiled in a study of blood T cell repertoires in COVID-19. On the study more broadly: Both acute and convalescent COVID-19 samples were obtained from the United States, Italy and Spain. The cDNA or gDNA used as material had been derived from T cells, B-cell-depleted T cells, or PBMCs.

The CDR3 runs 13 residues. Looked up from germline, CDR1 is SGHRS and CDR2 is YFSETQ. V was pared by 4 bases and J by 5 bases, with 12 bases between. This clone was seen once. In the study's own analysis: Estimation of nucleated cell counts was performed using reference gene primer amplification. The assay was immunoSEQ multiplex PCR, and TCRdb's table has in-frame clones only and misses some. V, J and clone size reflect that table, while D and trimming were determined from the DNA. Among more than 300,000 clones, around nine tenths were seen once, and the ten largest hold under 3.5%. The chain carries TRBV5-1 and TRBJ1-1; D unresolved. The receptor was derived from a young woman who had recovered from COVID-19. Specimen: peripheral blood. The CDR3 spells CASSPSSLTEAFF. The CDR3 coding sequence is TGCGCCAGCAGCCCCAGTTCCTTAACTGAAGCTTTCTTT.